Following are 16 T cell receptor beta chains from one sample sequenced in a study of shared clonotypes between healthy human individuals. CD45RO-negative cells were positively selected for CCR7, leaving out terminally differentiated effector memory CD45RA+ cells. Profiled with immunoSEQ multiplex PCR; TCRdb holds only in-frame clones, not every one. The sample has some 2,100,000 clones, about 92% seen once; the top ten hold approximately 1.7%. The sequenced material came from naive CD8+ T cells from PBMCs. These receptors were collected from a man in his late teens or twenties in good health. Some clones in this sample may be carry-over from other donors' samples.

The rearrangement joins TRBV28 to TRBJ2-2, with D hard to call. The V end was cut by 5 bases, the J end by 1 base, with 11 bases between. CDR3 size: 15 residues. The germline V gene encodes CDR1 MDHEN and CDR2 SYDVKM. The CDR3 DNA follows: TGTGCCAGCAGTCCAGACATACGGAACACCGGGGAGCTGTTTTTT. It specifies CASSPDIRNTGELFF.

V gene TRBV14 combines with J gene TRBJ1-2; D not resolved. CDR1 and CDR2 (germline): SGHDN, FVKESK. This CDR3 has 15 amino acids. Trimming shortened V by 1 base and J by 0 bases, and 9 bases separated the two germline ends. CDR3 protein: CASSQGRSANYGYTF. CDR3 in DNA: TGTGCCAGCAGCCAAGGGCGCTCAGCTAACTATGGCTACACCTTC.

This clone was found a few times. Other DNA sequences in the same sample also yield this CDR3. The chain links TRBV5-4 to TRBJ1-1; unclear D gene. This CDR3 has 12 residues. With 2 bases removed from V and 4 bases from J, the gap between germline ends came to 6 bases. Germline V lookup: CDR1 SGHNT, CDR2 YYREEE (reference sequence). The CDR3 bases are TGTGCCAGCAGCTTCCCAGGCACTGAAGCTTTCTTT. Encoded protein: CASSFPGTEAFF. Full variable domain (missing parts from reference TRBV5-4 and TRBJ1-1): ETGVTQSPTHLIKTRGQQVTLRCSSQSGHNTVSWYQQALGQGPQFIFQYYREEENGRGNFPPRFSGLQFPNYSSELNVNALELDDSALYLCASSFPGTEAFFGQGTRLTVV.

The chain links TRBV28 to TRBJ1-1, with D hard to call. CDR1 is MDHEN, CDR2 SYDVKM, per germline. The CDR3 totals 15 residues. With 6 bases removed from V and 0 bases from J, the gap between germline ends came to 14 bases. The CDR3 spells CASSPRAGLNTEAFF. The CDR3 bases are TGTGCCAGCAGCCCTAGGGCCGGACTGAACACTGAAGCTTTCTTT.

The V call is TRBV10-3, the J call TRBJ2-1; D call uncertain. With 2 bases removed from V and 0 bases from J, the gap between germline ends came to 8 bases. The germline V gene has CDR1 ENHRY and CDR2 SYGVKD. This CDR3 comprises 15 residues. The CDR3 nucleotides are TGTGCCATCAGTGAGGGCACCTTCTCCTACAATGAGCAGTTCTTC. Protein sequence: CAISEGTFSYNEQFF.

CDR3 region: CASTPPVASGYNEQFF. The CDR3 coding sequence is TGTGCCAGCACCCCTCCAGTTGCTAGCGGCTACAATGAGCAGTTCTTC. The genes are TRBV7-9 and TRBJ2-1; 7 bases line up with TRBD2. Germline V lookup: CDR1 SEHNR, CDR2 FQNEAQ (reference sequence). This CDR3 spans 16 amino acids. V lost 7 bases, J lost 3 bases, and 12 bases stayed unmatched.

Comments on this clone: Different DNA sequences within this sample yield the same CDR3. The chain uses TRBV7-9 and TRBJ2-7; no definite D call. There are 12 residues in the CDR3. Germline CDR1 and CDR2: SEHNR and FQNEAQ (reference sequence). V was cut by 5 bases and J by 3 bases, with 8 bases left in between. The CDR3 protein is CASSRDNYEQYF. Here the CDR3 DNA reads TGTGCCAGCAGCCGAGACAACTACGAGCAGTACTTC.

The J gene is TRBJ2-2, the V gene TRBV4-1, with TRBD2 matching 10 bases. V dropped 10 bases and J dropped 3; count of bases not matched to a gene: 11. The CDR3 extends over 16 amino acids. In germline, CDR1 is MGHRA, CDR2 YSYEKL. The CDR3: CATKPGLATHTGELFF. Written as DNA, the CDR3 is TGCGCCACTAAACCGGGACTAGCGACTCACACCGGGGAGCTGTTTTTT.

Regarding this clone: Other DNA sequences in the same sample also yield this CDR3. The chain carries TRBV6-5 and TRBJ2-7, with 10 bases matching TRBD1. J lost 4 bases, V lost 2 bases, and 2 bases had no gene match. Germline loops: CDR1 MNHEY, CDR2 SVGAGI. This CDR3 comprises 14 residues. Here the CDR3 DNA reads TGTGCCAGCAGTTACGGGGACAGGGGTTACGAGCAGTACTTC. Translated: CASSYGDRGYEQYF.

The V and J genes are TRBV27 and TRBJ1-5; D remains ambiguous. CDR1 and CDR2 (germline): MNHEY, SMNVEV (reference sequence). Trimming left V 3 bases short and J 3 bases short, with 12 bases between. The CDR3 is made up of 15 amino acids. The CDR3 protein is CASSFVVTNNQPQHF. The DNA for the CDR3 is TGTGCCAGCAGTTTTGTAGTTACCAACAATCAGCCCCAGCATTTT.

The CDR3 DNA reads TGTGCCAGCAGCTTAGACCACAGTGGGTTGATTGGAGAGACCCAGTACTTC. Translating gives CASSLDHSGLIGETQYF. The chain has TRBV7-9 and TRBJ2-5; D unclear. The germline gives CDR1 SEHNR, CDR2 FQNEAQ (reference sequence). The length of the CDR3 is 17 residues. Trimming took 1 base from V and 4 from J, leaving 19 bases between them.

The chain employs TRBV6-1 and TRBJ1-5; D not resolved. Germline V lookup: CDR1 MNHNS, CDR2 SASEGT. The V end lost 2 bases, the J end lost 0 bases, and 11 bases lay between the germline ends. The CDR3 is 16 amino acids. The CDR3: CASSEWAEYSNQPQHF. In DNA form, the CDR3 reads TGTGCCAGCAGTGAATGGGCCGAGTATAGCAATCAGCCCCAGCATTTT.

As concerns this clone: The same CDR3 also results from other DNA sequences found in this sample. The CDR3 nucleotides read TGTGCCAGCAGCGTGGACAGGGGCCAAGAGACCCAGTACTTC. Its protein product is CASSVDRGQETQYF. J is TRBJ2-5 and V is TRBV5-6; TRBD1 aligns across 9 bases. The CDR3 has 14 amino acids. Germline V gene lookup returns CDR1 SGHDT and CDR2 YYEEEE. V shed 4 bases, J shed 1 base, and the junction held 2 bases outside the gene matches.

This chain uses TRBV5-4 with TRBJ2-1; TRBD1 agrees at 9 bases. From germline, CDR1 is SGHNT and CDR2 YYREEE (reference sequence). The CDR3 runs 17 residues. Trimming removed 3 bases from V and 4 bases from J; junction bases left unmatched: 11. The CDR3 reads CASSWLSPGQGYNEQFF. The CDR3 DNA follows: TGTGCCAGCAGCTGGCTCTCCCCGGGACAGGGTTACAATGAGCAGTTCTTC.

The count of this clone is one. The chain employs TRBV5-1 and TRBJ2-1; tentative D call: TRBD2 (6 bases). The V and J ends lost 4 bases and 9 bases respectively, with 14 bases between them. This CDR3 spans 13 amino acids. Germline CDR1 SGHRS, CDR2 YFSETQ. CDR3 coding DNA: TGCGCCAGCAGCGTAACTAGCTCCCGTGAGCAGTTCTTC. Encoded protein: CASSVTSSREQFF.

V is TRBV27 and J is TRBJ1-5; D is unresolved. Trimming removed 5 bases at V and 4 bases at J, with 9 bases between. CDR1 and CDR2 from the germline V gene are MNHEY and SMNVEV (reference sequence). The length of the CDR3 is 13 residues. CDR3 nucleotide sequence: TGTGCCAGCAGTCTCCAGGTGAATCAGCCCCAGCATTTT. This gives the protein CASSLQVNQPQHF.